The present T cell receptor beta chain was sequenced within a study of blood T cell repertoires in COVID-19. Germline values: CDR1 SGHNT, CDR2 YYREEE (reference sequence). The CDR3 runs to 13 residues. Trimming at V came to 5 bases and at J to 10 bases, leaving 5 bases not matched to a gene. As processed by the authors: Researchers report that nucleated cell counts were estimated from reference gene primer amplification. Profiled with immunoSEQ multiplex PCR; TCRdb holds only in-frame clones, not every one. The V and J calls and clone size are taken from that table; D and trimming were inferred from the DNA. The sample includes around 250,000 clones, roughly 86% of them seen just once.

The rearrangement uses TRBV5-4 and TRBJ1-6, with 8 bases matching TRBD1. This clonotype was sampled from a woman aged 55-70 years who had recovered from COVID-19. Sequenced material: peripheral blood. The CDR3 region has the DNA TGTGCCAGCAGAGATACAGGGGGATCACCCCTCCACTTT. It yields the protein CASRDTGGSPLHF.